Presented here are 8 T cell receptor beta chains from one specimen sequenced in a study of blood T cell repertoires in COVID-19. Clones were sequenced by immunoSEQ multiplex PCR, and TCRdb holds only the in-frame ones, with some missing. The repertoire holds over 200,000 clones, roughly 78% seen once, with roughly 12% in the top ten. The specimen sequenced was peripheral blood. The receptor source for this set is a woman between 40 and 50 years old with acute or convalescent COVID-19.

V gene TRBV7-9 combines with J gene TRBJ2-3, with D possibly TRBD1 on 6 matching bases. V was pared by 6 bases and J by 14 bases, with 18 bases between. The germline gives CDR1 SEHNR, CDR2 FQNEAQ (reference sequence). This CDR3 region has 12 residues. The CDR3 DNA follows: TGTGCCAGCAGTCACCAGGGGACGGGCGGGTATTTT. As protein: CASSHQGTGGYF.

CDR3 in DNA: TGTGCCAGCATCCCCGGACTAGCGGGAGGCCGGAACACCGGGGAGCTGTTTTTT. As protein: CASIPGLAGGRNTGELFF. The chain uses TRBV9 and TRBJ2-2, with 14 positions matching TRBD2. The length of the CDR3 is 18 residues. V shed 6 bases, J shed 1 base, and the junction held 8 bases outside the gene matches. Germline V gene lookup returns CDR1 SGDLS and CDR2 YYNGEE. Together with reference TRBV9 and TRBJ2-2, the CDR3 gives the full variable domain: DSGVTQTPKHLITATGQRVTLRCSPRSGDLSVYWYQQSLDQGLQFLIQYYNGEERAKGNILERFSAQQFPDLHSELNLSSLELGDSALYFCASIPGLAGGRNTGELFFGEGSRLTVL.

This clone was seen a single time. The chain carries TRBV2 and TRBJ2-1; 8 bases match TRBD1. CDR1 is SNHLY, CDR2 FYNNEI, per germline. CDR3 length: 15 amino acids. The V segment lost 4 bases and the J segment 5 bases; nucleotides outside the gene matches: 7. The CDR3 sequence is CASSGSETGDNEQFF. DNA of the CDR3: TGTGCCAGCAGTGGATCCGAGACAGGGGACAATGAGCAGTTCTTC.

In its sample, this clone was seen once. The chain couples TRBV7-3 to TRBJ2-7; the match to TRBD2 covers 10 bases. Per the germline V gene, CDR1 is SGHTA and CDR2 is FQGTGA. The CDR3 sequence is 15 residues long. After removal of 5 bases from V and 3 bases from J, the junction contained 7 bases not matched to a gene. This chain's CDR3 is CASSPYSGGYYEQYF. The CDR3 DNA reads as TGTGCCAGCAGCCCCTATAGCGGGGGGTACTACGAGCAGTACTTC.

The chain employs TRBV12-5 and TRBJ1-1; D is uncertain. Germline-derived CDR1 and CDR2 are LGHNT and FRNRAP. The ends were cut back, 5 bases at V and 4 bases at J, with 17 bases in the middle. This CDR3 region has 15 residues. CDR3 sequence reads: CASGDRRGVGTEAFF. CDR3 nucleotide sequence: TGTGCTAGTGGTGACCGGCGGGGTGTGGGCACTGAAGCTTTCTTT.

The chain joins TRBV6-6 to TRBJ2-2; D is perhaps TRBD2 (6 bases). Germline V gene data show CDR1 as MNHNY and CDR2 as SVGAGI (reference sequence). Trimming took 7 bases from V and 6 from J, leaving 15 bases between them. The CDR3 runs 14 residues. In nucleotides, the CDR3 is TGTGCCAGCAAGGAGGGAGGTGGCCCCGGGGAGCTGTTTTTT. It specifies CASKEGGGPGELFF.

The chain couples TRBV5-1 to TRBJ1-4, with D perhaps matching TRBD1 (5 bases). This CDR3 is built from 15 residues. V was shortened by 0 bases and J by 8 bases, with 14 bases between the two germline ends. Germline V CDR1 and CDR2: SGHRS, YFSETQ. The CDR3 protein is CASSLVAGITEKLFF. Here the CDR3 DNA reads TGCGCCAGCAGCTTGGTGGCAGGGATCACCGAAAAACTGTTTTTT.

The V gene is TRBV30, the J gene TRBJ1-4, with D perhaps matching TRBD1 (6 bases). Looked up from germline, CDR1 is GTSNPN and CDR2 is SVGIG (reference sequence). This CDR3 is 14 amino acids long. V was trimmed by 4 bases and J by 7 bases, leaving 16 bases between them. CDR3 DNA sequence: TGTGCCTGGACCAAAGGGGGGGCGCGTGAAAAACTGTTTTTT. Translated, it gives CAWTKGGAREKLFF.